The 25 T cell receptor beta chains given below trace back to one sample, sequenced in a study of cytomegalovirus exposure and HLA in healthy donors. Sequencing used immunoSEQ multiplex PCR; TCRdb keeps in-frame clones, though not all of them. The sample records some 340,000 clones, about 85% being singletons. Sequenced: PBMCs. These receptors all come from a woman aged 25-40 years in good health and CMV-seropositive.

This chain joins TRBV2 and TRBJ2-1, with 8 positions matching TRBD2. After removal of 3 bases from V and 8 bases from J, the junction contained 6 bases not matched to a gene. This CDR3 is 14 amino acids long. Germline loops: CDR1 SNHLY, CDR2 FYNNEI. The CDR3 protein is CASSDRGGADEQFF. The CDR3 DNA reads TGTGCCAGCAGTGACCGGGGGGGGGCCGATGAGCAGTTCTTC. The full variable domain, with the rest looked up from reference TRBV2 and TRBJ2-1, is EPEVTQTPSHQVTQMGQEVILRCVPISNHLYFYWYRQILGQKVEFLVSFYNNEISEKSEIFDDQFSVERPDGSNFTLKIRSTKLEDSAMYFCASSDRGGADEQFFGPGTRLTVL.

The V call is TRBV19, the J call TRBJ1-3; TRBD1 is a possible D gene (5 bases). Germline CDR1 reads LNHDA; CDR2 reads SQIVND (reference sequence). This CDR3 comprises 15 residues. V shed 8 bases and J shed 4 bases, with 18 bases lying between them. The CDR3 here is CASGVLTGAGNTIYF. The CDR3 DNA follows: TGTGCCAGTGGGGTTCTTACAGGAGCGGGAAACACCATATATTTT.

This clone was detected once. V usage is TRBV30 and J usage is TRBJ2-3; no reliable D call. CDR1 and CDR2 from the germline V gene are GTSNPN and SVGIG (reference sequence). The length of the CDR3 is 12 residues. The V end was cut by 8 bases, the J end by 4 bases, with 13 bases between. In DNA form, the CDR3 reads TGTGCCCGGTCGTCCGTGGCAGATACGCAGTATTTT. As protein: CARSSVADTQYF.

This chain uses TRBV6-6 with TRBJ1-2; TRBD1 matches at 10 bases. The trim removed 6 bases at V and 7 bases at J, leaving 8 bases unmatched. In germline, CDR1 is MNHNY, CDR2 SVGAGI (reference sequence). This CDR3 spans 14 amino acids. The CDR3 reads CASRKGQGVLGYTF. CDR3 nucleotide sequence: TGTGCCAGCAGAAAAGGACAGGGGGTGCTTGGCTACACCTTC.

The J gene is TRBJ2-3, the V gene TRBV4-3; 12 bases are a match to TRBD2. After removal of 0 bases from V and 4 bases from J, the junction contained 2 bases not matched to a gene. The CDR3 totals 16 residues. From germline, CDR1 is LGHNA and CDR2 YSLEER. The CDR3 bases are TGCGCCAGCAGCCAAGATCTAGCGGGGGGGCCAGATACGCAGTATTTT. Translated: CASSQDLAGGPDTQYF.

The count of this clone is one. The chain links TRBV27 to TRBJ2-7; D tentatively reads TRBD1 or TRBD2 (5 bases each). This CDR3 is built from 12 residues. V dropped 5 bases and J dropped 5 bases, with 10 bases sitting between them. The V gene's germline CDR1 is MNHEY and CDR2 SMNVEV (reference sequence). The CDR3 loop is CASSPGAHEQYF. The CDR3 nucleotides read TGTGCCAGCAGTCCCGGGGCCCACGAGCAGTACTTC.

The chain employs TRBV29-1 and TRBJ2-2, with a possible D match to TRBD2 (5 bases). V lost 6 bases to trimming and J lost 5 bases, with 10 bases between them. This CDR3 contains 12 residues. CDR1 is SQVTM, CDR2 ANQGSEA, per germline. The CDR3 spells CSVQSGTGELFF. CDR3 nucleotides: TGCAGCGTCCAATCGGGGACCGGGGAGCTGTTTTTT.

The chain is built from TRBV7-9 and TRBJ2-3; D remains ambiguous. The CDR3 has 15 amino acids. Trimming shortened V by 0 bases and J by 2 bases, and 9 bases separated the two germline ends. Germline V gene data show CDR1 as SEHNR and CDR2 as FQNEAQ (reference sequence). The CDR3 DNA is TGTGCCAGCAGCTTAGCTAGCCGTATCACAGATACGCAGTATTTT. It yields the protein CASSLASRITDTQYF. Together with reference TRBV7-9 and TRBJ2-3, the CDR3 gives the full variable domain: DTGVSQNPRHKITKRGQNVTFRCDPISEHNRLYWYRQTLGQGPEFLTYFQNEAQLEKSRLLSDRFSAERPKGSFSTLEIQRTEQGDSAMYLCASSLASRITDTQYFGPGTRLTVL.

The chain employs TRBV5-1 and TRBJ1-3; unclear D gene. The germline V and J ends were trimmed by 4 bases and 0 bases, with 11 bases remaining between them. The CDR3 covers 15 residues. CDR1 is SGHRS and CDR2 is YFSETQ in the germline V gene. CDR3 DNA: TGCGCCAGCAGCAGGGATCCGAGCTCTGGAAACACCATATATTTT. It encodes CASSRDPSSGNTIYF. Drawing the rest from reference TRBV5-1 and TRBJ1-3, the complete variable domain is KAGVTQTPRYLIKTRGQQVTLSCSPISGHRSVSWYQQTPGQGLQFLFEYFSETQRNKGNFPGRFSGRQFSNSRSEMNVSTLELGDSALYLCASSRDPSSGNTIYFGEGSWLTVV.

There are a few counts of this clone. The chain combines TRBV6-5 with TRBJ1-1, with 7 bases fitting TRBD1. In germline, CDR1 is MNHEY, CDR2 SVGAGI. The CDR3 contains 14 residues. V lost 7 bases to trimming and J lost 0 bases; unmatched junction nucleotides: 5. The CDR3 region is CASTWDSMNTEAFF. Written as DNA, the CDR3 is TGTGCCAGCACCTGGGACAGCATGAACACTGAAGCTTTCTTT.

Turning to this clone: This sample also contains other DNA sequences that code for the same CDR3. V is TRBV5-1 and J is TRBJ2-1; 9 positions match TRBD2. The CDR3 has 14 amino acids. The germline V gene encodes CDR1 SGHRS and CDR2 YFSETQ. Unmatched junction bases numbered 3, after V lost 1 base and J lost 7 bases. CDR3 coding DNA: TGCGCCAGCAGCTTGCGGCGGGGGGGGAATGAGCAGTTCTTC. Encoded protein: CASSLRRGGNEQFF.

The CDR3 spells CASKGRSTEAFF. Here the CDR3 DNA reads TGTGCCAGTAAAGGGAGAAGTACTGAAGCTTTCTTT. The V and J genes are TRBV19 and TRBJ1-1, with D uncertain. This CDR3 has 12 amino acids. V dropped 7 bases and J dropped 5 bases, with 11 bases sitting between them. Germline CDR1 is LNHDA and CDR2 is SQIVND (reference sequence).

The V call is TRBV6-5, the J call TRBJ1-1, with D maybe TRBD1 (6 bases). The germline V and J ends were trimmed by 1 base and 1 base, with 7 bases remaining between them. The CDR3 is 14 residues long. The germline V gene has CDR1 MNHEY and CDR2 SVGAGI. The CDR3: CASSYLGQNTEAFF. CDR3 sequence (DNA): TGTGCCAGCAGTTACTTGGGACAGAACACTGAAGCTTTCTTT.

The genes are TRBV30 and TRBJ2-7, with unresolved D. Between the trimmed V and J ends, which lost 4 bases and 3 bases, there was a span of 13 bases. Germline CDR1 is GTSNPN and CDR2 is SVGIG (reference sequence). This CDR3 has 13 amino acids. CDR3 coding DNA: TGTGCCTGGATTGGTCAGAGGCGCTACGAGCAGTACTTC. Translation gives CAWIGQRRYEQYF.

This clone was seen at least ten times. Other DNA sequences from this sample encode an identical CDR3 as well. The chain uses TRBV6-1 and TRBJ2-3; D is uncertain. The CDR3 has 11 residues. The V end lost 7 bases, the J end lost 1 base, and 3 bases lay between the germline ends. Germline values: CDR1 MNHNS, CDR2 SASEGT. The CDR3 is CASTRTDTQYF. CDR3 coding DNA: TGTGCCAGCACCCGCACAGATACGCAGTATTTT.

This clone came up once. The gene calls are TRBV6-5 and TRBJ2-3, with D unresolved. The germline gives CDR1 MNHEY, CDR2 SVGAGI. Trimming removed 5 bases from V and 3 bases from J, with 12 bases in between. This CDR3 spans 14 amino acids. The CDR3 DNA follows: TGTGCCAGCAGTAGGAGTGGTGGGACAGATACGCAGTATTTT. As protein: CASSRSGGTDTQYF.

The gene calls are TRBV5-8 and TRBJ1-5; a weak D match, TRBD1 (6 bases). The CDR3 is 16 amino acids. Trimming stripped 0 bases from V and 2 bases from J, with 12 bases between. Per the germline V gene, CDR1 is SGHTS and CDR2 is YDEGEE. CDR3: CASSLEGTWGNQPQHF. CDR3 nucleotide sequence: TGTGCCAGCAGCTTGGAGGGGACATGGGGCAATCAGCCCCAGCATTTT.

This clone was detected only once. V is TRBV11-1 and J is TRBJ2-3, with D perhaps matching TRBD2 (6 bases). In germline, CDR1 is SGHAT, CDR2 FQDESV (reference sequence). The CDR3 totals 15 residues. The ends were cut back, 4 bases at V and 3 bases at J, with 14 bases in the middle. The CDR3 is CASSWGVALTDTQYF. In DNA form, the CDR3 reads TGTGCCAGCAGCTGGGGGGTAGCTCTGACAGATACGCAGTATTTT. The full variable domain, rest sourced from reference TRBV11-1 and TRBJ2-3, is EAEVAQSPRYKITEKSQAVAFWCDPISGHATLYWYRQILGQGPELLVQFQDESVVDDSQLPKDRFSAERLKGVDSTLKIQPAELGDSAMYLCASSWGVALTDTQYFGPGTRLTVL.

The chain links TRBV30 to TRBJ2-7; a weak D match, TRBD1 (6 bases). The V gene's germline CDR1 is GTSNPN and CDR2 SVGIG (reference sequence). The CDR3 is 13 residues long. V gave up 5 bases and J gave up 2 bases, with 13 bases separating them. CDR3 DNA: TGTGCCTGGGGTGAGGACAGTGCCTACGAGCAGTACTTC. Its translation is CAWGEDSAYEQYF.

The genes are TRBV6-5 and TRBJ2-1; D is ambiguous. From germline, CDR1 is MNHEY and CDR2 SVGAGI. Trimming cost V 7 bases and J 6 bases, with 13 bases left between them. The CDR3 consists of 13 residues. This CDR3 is CASKVGRVNEQFF. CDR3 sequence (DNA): TGTGCCAGCAAAGTAGGTCGGGTCAATGAGCAGTTCTTC.

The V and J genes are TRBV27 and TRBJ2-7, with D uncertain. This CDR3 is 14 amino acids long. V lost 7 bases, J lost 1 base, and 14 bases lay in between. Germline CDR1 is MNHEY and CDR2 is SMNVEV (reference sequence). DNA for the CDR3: TGTGCCAGCAAGTACTTAGGTTCTTCCTACGAGCAGTACTTC. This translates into CASKYLGSSYEQYF.

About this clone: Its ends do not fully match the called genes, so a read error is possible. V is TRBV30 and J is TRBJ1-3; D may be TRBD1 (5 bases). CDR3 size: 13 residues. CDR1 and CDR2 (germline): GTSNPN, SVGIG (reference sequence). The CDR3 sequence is CARRGGSGNTIYF. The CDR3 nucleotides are TGTGCCCGGAGGGGAGGGTCTGGAAACACCATATATTTT.

The CDR3 here is CASSPGTGELFF. CDR3 DNA: TGTGCCAGCAGCCCGGGGACCGGGGAGCTGTTTTTT. The chain carries TRBV27 and TRBJ2-2, with a possible D match to TRBD2 (5 bases). Trimming shortened V by 6 bases and J by 5 bases, and 7 bases separated the two germline ends. The CDR3 is made up of 12 amino acids. Germline assignment: CDR1 MNHEY and CDR2 SMNVEV (reference sequence).

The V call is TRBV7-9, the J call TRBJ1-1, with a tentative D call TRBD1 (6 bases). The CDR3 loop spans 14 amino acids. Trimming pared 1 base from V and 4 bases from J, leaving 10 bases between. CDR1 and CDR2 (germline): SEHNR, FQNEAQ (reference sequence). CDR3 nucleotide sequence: TGTGCCAGCAGCTTAGGGACAGTGGTCACTGAAGCTTTCTTT. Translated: CASSLGTVVTEAFF.

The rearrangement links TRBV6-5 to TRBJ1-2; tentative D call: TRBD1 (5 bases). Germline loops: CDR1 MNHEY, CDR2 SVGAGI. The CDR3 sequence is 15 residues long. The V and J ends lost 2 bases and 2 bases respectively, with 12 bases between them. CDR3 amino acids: CASSYAAGKNYGYTF. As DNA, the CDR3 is TGTGCCAGCAGTTACGCGGCAGGGAAAAACTATGGCTACACCTTC.